This T cell receptor beta chain was sequenced for a study of identical twins. Study observations and caveats: Where beta out-of-frame sequences were concerned, excess twin sharing was weaker. The study reached conclusions through statistical analysis that was cross-sectional, not following the same donors. Modeled out-of-frame TCR alpha sharing in monozygotic twins fell below observed levels.

J gave up 1 base and V 0 bases, and 2 bases lay outside the gene matches. Germline V lookup: CDR1 SGDLS, CDR2 YYNGEE. The length of the CDR3 is 15 residues. MiXCR, run by TCRdb on the 5' RACE reads, gives a single entry per CDR3 protein. The data hold 220,000 or so distinct CDR3 sequences, with roughly 7% observed a single time. This clonotype has a count of ten or more. Its antigen is unidentified. These data were also reused for a study on yellow fever vaccine responses in identical twins. That work contributes: Vaccine T cell responses of twins reportedly seemed partly convergent and partly personalized.

The chain carries TRBV9 and TRBJ2-5; the match to TRBD1 covers 8 bases. The sequence derives from a woman under 30 in good health. The sample taken for sequencing was memory (CD45RO+) T cells sorted from blood. For the CDR3, the DNA is TGTGCCAGCAGCGTAGGGACAGGGCGCCAAGAGACCCAGTACTTC. Residues: CASSVGTGRQETQYF.